This is a list of T cell receptor beta chains from one sample in a study of prognosis after radiotherapy for stage I lung cancer. Using its own MiXCR run on the multiplex PCR reads, TCRdb lists one record per CDR3 protein. Of 15,000 to 20,000 distinct CDR3 sequences detected, 45% to 55% appear once; the ten largest clones hold around a third. The input for sequencing was PBMCs, taken before or after stereotactic body radiation therapy (not recorded which). The source is a donor at least 50 years old with non-small cell lung cancer. The CDR3 runs from the conserved cysteine through the conserved F or W. A D gene is named only where the DNA matches it firmly. Clone size, where shown, is once, few, many, or a class for clones that have expanded.

v_call	clone_size	d_call	j_call	cdr3_nt	cdr3_aa
TRBV4-1	medium-sized	TRBD2	TRBJ2-7	TGCGCCAGCAGCCCCTCTCCTGACGGGGGGGACTCCTACGAGCAGTACTTC	CASSPSPDGGDSYEQYF
TRBV15	NA	NA	TRBJ1-6	TGTGCCACCAGGGTCACCTATAATTCACCCCTCCACTTT	CATRVTYNSPLHF
TRBV5-1	NA	TRBD1	TRBJ1-6	TGCGCCAGCAGCCTCGGGACAGGCAATAATTCACCCCTCCACTTT	CASSLGTGNNSPLHF
TRBV4-2	many	NA	TRBJ1-2	TGTGCCAGCAGCCCTAGTTCCACAGGTTCCTATGGCTACACCTTC	CASSPSSTGSYGYTF
TRBV30	once	TRBD1	TRBJ2-7	TGTGCCTTGAGTATCCGGGACAGGGGCCCCTACGAGCAGTACTTC	CALSIRDRGPYEQYF
TRBV28	many	NA	TRBJ2-3	TGTGCCAGCAGTTCCGGGGCCTGGGGCACAGATACGCAGTATTTT	CASSSGAWGTDTQYF
TRBV6-1	medium-sized	TRBD2	TRBJ2-7	TGTGCCAGCAGTCAGCGGACTAGCGGCTCCTACGAGCAGTACTTC	CASSQRTSGSYEQYF
TRBV30	NA	TRBD1	TRBJ1-6	TGTGCCTGGAGTGTACGGGCAGGGGGAGATTCACCCCTCCACTTT	CAWSVRAGGDSPLHF
TRBV20-1	many	TRBD1	TRBJ2-1	TGCAGTGCCTCCGGGACAGGGGTAAACAATGAGCAGTTCTTC	CSASGTGVNNEQFF
TRBV20-1	many	NA	TRBJ2-5	TGCAGTGCTGCCGATGGGCTAGCGATAGGAGAGACCCAGTACTTC	CSAADGLAIGETQYF
TRBV28	NA	TRBD1	TRBJ1-5	TGTGCCAGCAGCCTTGGGGACAGGGGGGATCATCCCCAGCATTTT	CASSLGDRGDHPQHF
TRBV10-2	once	NA	TRBJ2-7	TGCGCCAGCAGTGAGTGGGGCGGGACAACAGAGCAGTACTTC	CASSEWGGTTEQYF
TRBV12-5	once	NA	TRBJ1-3	TGTGCTAGTGGTCCGCAACAGATGGGAAACACCATATATTTT	CASGPQQMGNTIYF
TRBV11-3	medium-sized	NA	TRBJ2-7	TGTGCCAGCAGCTTTTATGTAGGGACGCGCGAGCAGTACTTC	CASSFYVGTREQYF
TRBV6-2/TRBV6-3	NA	NA	TRBJ2-1	TGTGCCAGCAGTTACGGGACTCCTTACCGGAATGAGCAGTTCTTC	CASSYGTPYRNEQFF
TRBV4-2	many	TRBD2	TRBJ2-3	TGTGCCAGCAGCCCGAAAGCGGGAGGGCTTACAGATACGCAGTATTTT	CASSPKAGGLTDTQYF
TRBV6-9	NA	TRBD2	TRBJ2-7	TGTGCCAGCAGTTTTCACTCCTTCGGGACTAGCGGGGGTAGCTCCTACGAGCAGTACTTC	CASSFHSFGTSGGSSYEQYF
TRBV11-1	NA	TRBD2	TRBJ2-2	TGTGCCAGCAGCCTGCGTAGCGGGGAGGACGGGGAGCTGTTTTTT	CASSLRSGEDGELFF
TRBV19	NA	NA	TRBJ2-7	TGTGCCAGTAGTATAGTCCCTGCCCAGGAGCAGTACTTC	CASSIVPAQEQYF
TRBV30	many	TRBD2	TRBJ2-1	TGTGCCTGGAGTGGGACTAGCGGGAGGAGGAATGAGCAGTTCTTC	CAWSGTSGRRNEQFF
TRBV28	many	NA	TRBJ1-3	TGTGCCAGCAGTCCGTTACAGGGAATTTCTGGAAACACCATATATTTT	CASSPLQGISGNTIYF
TRBV4-1	many	TRBD1	TRBJ1-4	TGCGCCAGCAGCCAGTCCGGGACAGGGGCTGAAAAACTGTTTTTT	CASSQSGTGAEKLFF
TRBV7-3	NA	TRBD2	TRBJ2-3	TGTGCCAGCAGCTTAACCCTCGGGGAGGGGACAGATACGCAGTATTTT	CASSLTLGEGTDTQYF
TRBV28	NA	NA	TRBJ1-1	TGTGCCTGCAACCCAAGTCAAAGGGTTGGGCTGAACACTGAAGCTTTCTTT	CACNPSQRVGLNTEAFF
TRBV18	many	TRBD1	TRBJ1-2	TGTGCCAGCTCCCCGGGACAGGGGTATGGCTACACCTTC	CASSPGQGYGYTF
TRBV20-1	many	NA	TRBJ1-1	TGCAGTGCTAGAATCGTAAACACTGAAGCTTTCTTT	CSARIVNTEAFF
TRBV4-1	many	NA	TRBJ2-7	TGCGCCAGCAGCCAAGACGCCTACGAGCAGTACTTC	CASSQDAYEQYF
TRBV6-1	NA	NA	TRBJ1-2	TGTGCCAGCAGTGAGAGGCTAAACTATGGCTACAACTTC	CASSERLNYGYNF
TRBV13	NA	TRBD2	TRBJ2-3	TGTGCCAACTATTCATGGACTAGCGGGAGTGATACGCAGTATTTT	CANYSWTSGSDTQYF
TRBV19	NA	NA	TRBJ2-6	TGTGCCAGTAGTATAGGGCGGTTTGACACTGGTGCCAACGTCCTGACTTTC	CASSIGRFDTGANVLTF
TRBV10-3	many	NA	TRBJ2-7	TGTGCCATCAGTGCTTTCACCGGGAACTACGAGCAGTACTTC	CAISAFTGNYEQYF
TRBV6-4	many	NA	TRBJ2-2	TGTGCCAGCAGTTACATCTCCGGGGAGCTGTTTTTT	CASSYISGELFF
TRBV15	many	NA	TRBJ1-4	TGTGCCACCAGCAGAGATCTGGGGTCTAATGAAAAACTGTTTTTT	CATSRDLGSNEKLFF
TRBV5-1	few	NA	TRBJ1-2	TGCGCCAGCAGCTCCGCGGGGACATCTAACTATGGCTACACCTTC	CASSSAGTSNYGYTF
TRBV27	medium-sized	TRBD1	TRBJ1-2	TGTGCCAGCAGTAGGGACAGGGGATACAGTGGCTACACCTTC	CASSRDRGYSGYTF
TRBV19	NA	TRBD2	TRBJ2-2	TGTGCCACTAGGACTAGCGTAGGCACCCGGGAGCTGTTTTTT	CATRTSVGTRELFF
TRBV28	NA	TRBD1	TRBJ2-7	TGTGCCAGCAGTAACAGGGGACCCTACGAGCATTACTTC	CASSNRGPYEHYF
TRBV6-1	medium-sized	NA	TRBJ1-5	TGTGCCAGCAGGGACAGCACGTATAGCAATCAGCCCCAGCATTTT	CASRDSTYSNQPQHF
TRBV6-1	NA	NA	TRBJ2-7	TGTGCCAGCAGCGAGGGACGGTCGATTTTCTCCTACGAGCAGTACTTC	CASSEGRSIFSYEQYF
TRBV7-9	many	TRBD2	TRBJ2-1	TGTGCCAGCAGCACCTACGAAGCGGGAACTAAACCGTACAATGAGCAGTTCTTC	CASSTYEAGTKPYNEQFF
TRBV27	many	NA	TRBJ1-5	TGTGCCAGCAGTTTATTTGTCTTAAGCAATCAGCCCCAGCATTTT	CASSLFVLSNQPQHF
TRBV5-4	many	TRBD1	TRBJ1-1	TGTGCCAGCAGCCCAGGGGACAGGGGTGTTACTGAAGCTTTCTTT	CASSPGDRGVTEAFF
TRBV27	once	TRBD2	TRBJ2-3	TGTGCCAGGAGACTAGCGGGAAAGGTGTCCCGAAGTCTTCCAGATACGCAGTATTTT	CARRLAGKVSRSLPDTQYF